These 5 T cell receptor beta chains share one sample of origin, sequenced in a study of cytomegalovirus exposure and HLA in healthy donors. Use of 60 Vbeta and 13 Jbeta primers characterized the PCR. Measured with immunoSEQ multiplex PCR; TCRdb has only the in-frame clones, and not every one. This table has 100,000 to 150,000 clones, around 82% appearing once. The sequenced material came from PBMCs. All receptors come from a male donor in good health and CMV-seropositive.

This chain uses TRBV15 with TRBJ1-2; TRBD1 might be the D (6 bases). The CDR3 sequence is 15 residues long. The germline CDR1 and CDR2 sequences are LNHNV and YYDKDF (reference sequence). The V gene lost 6 bases and the J gene lost 3 bases, with 17 bases spanning the gap. This CDR3 reads CATRPGGAIDYGYTF. The CDR3 nucleotides read TGTGCCACCAGACCGGGGGGGGCAATTGACTATGGCTACACCTTC. Combining the CDR3 with reference TRBV15 and TRBJ1-2 gives the whole variable domain DAMVIQNPRYQVTQFGKPVTLSCSQTLNHNVMYWYQQKSSQAPKLLFHYYDKDFNNEADTPDNFQSRRPNTSFCFLDIRSPGLGDTAMYLCATRPGGAIDYGYTFGSGTRLTVV.

This clone was seen more than once but under ten times. V gene TRBV27 combines with J gene TRBJ2-7; D is possibly TRBD2 (5 bases). Between the trimmed V and J ends, which lost 9 bases and 1 base, there was a span of 13 bases. The CDR3 extends over 13 amino acids. The germline gives CDR1 MNHEY, CDR2 SMNVEV (reference sequence). The DNA of the CDR3 is TGTGCCAGTTCCGCGGGCCCTTCCTACGAGCAGTACTTC. It specifies CASSAGPSYEQYF.

The chain couples TRBV5-6 to TRBJ2-3; D gene ambiguous. Trimming removed 4 bases at V and 3 bases at J, with 12 bases between. The length of the CDR3 is 14 residues. Germline values: CDR1 SGHDT, CDR2 YYEEEE. The chain's CDR3 is CASSLSDFTDTQYF. CDR3 nucleotides: TGTGCCAGCAGCCTCTCCGACTTTACAGATACGCAGTATTTT.

The V gene is TRBV7-9, the J gene TRBJ2-2, with a weak D call TRBD1 (5 bases). The CDR3 spans 13 residues. Trimming cost V 9 bases and J 0 bases, with 8 bases left between them. The germline V gene has CDR1 SEHNR and CDR2 FQNEAQ (reference sequence). The CDR3 protein is CASDSANTGELFF. CDR3 bases: TGTGCCAGTGACAGTGCGAACACCGGGGAGCTGTTTTTT.

This clone showed up just a few times. The DNA of the CDR3 is TGCGCCAGCAGCCACGGGGAAAGCTACGAGCAGTACTTC. Translation: CASSHGESYEQYF. The rearrangement joins TRBV4-3 to TRBJ2-7, with D perhaps matching TRBD2 (5 bases). Germline assignment: CDR1 LGHNA and CDR2 YSLEER. The CDR3 totals 13 residues. V lost 3 bases and J 3 bases, leaving 9 bases between the germline ends.